This T cell receptor (beta chain) appears in the sequencing data of a study of cytomegalovirus exposure and HLA in healthy donors (TCRdb year 2017). For the study in its entirety: According to a later analysis, one platform produced both the roughly 120 validation repertoires and the roughly 650 repertoires of the first cohort. The study aimed to test whether cataloging public T cell receptors could reveal signatures of past pathogen exposure. Besides the first cohort of roughly 640 subjects, a separate validation cohort made up of 120 different subjects was used. High-throughput TCR immunosequencing, statistical association of individual TCRs with disease status, and machine learning were combined to predict cytomegalovirus infection status.

In its sample, this clone was seen a few times. Its antigen remains unidentified. Per-base quality was not reported, and no clone a single base away is much larger than it. The donors were included in the validation cohort of over a hundred subjects, a group kept apart from the roughly 610-subject first cohort. Libraries came from the immunoSEQ multiplex PCR assay. In the source study's methods: A statistical classification framework was built for diagnosing cytomegalovirus status from the catalog of TCR beta chain sequences. Entries here come from immuneACCESS through TCRdb and include only in-frame sequences with V and J called. Some clones fail to appear in such tables; in the studies checked, an unresolved V gene covers under half of the shortfall, and the cause of the remainder is unknown. That table is the source of V, J and clone size, and D and trimming were worked out from the DNA. The sample data list hundreds of thousands of clones, and approximately 87% of these were observed just once. The top ten clonotypes cover around 2.6% of the sample.

Study-wide findings and limitations: The classifier was reported to diagnose cytomegalovirus status with high specificity and sensitivity in both the original and validation cohorts. Three of the identified cytomegalovirus-associated TCR beta chains were confirmed in vitro to be specific for cytomegalovirus antigens. In a later analysis, TCRs clustered in the first cohort were found to also tend to co-occur in the 120 validation repertoires, with approximately 94% of cluster scores above 0. The authors suggested that the approach could potentially be generalized to other disease states and immunological phenotypes. The validation cohort had no HLA typing available for a later analysis, so co-occurrence within that cohort was assessed over all 120 or so repertoires. Across donors, most TCR sequences were observed very rarely, whereas some public TCRs were present in many individuals. A total of 150 or so TCR beta chains were listed by the study as associated with cytomegalovirus.

The sample comprised PBMCs. The origin of this receptor is a young man in good health and CMV-seronegative.

The CDR3 protein sequence reads: CASSNQVEQYF. The DNA is as follows: TGTGCCAGCAGTAATCAGGTCGAGCAGTACTTC. The rearrangement combines TRBV11-2 with TRBJ2-7; too little of a D gene remains to name it. From a lookup of the germline V gene, CDR1 and CDR2 are SGHAT and FQNNGV. The CDR3 sequence holds 11 residues, the cysteine and phenylalanine included. Just the 33-base CDR3 DNA is kept, in frame starting at base 1. V drops 6 bases and J drops 6 bases, leaving 9 bases in between.